The 10 T cell receptor beta chains below all came from one sample that was sequenced in a study of T-cell reconstitution after alpha-beta-depleted transplantation in children. Construction of the TCRbeta library involved unique molecular identifiers. Via MiXCR, TCRdb re-called the PCR reads, giving one row per CDR3 protein. In the table there are some 250,000 distinct CDR3 sequences, about 11% of which are singletons. The sequencing here drew on PBMCs from the stem cell graft donor, taken from the stem cell graft. The receptor set was obtained from a human donor who donated a stem cell graft to a child with acute lymphoblastic leukemia.

In this sample, this clonotype turned up many times. The chain joins TRBV9 to TRBJ2-3; D tentatively fits TRBD1 or TRBD2 (5 bases each). CDR1 is SGDLS, CDR2 YYNGEE, per germline. There are 16 residues in the CDR3. V was clipped by 0 bases and J by 4 bases, with 15 bases between them. The CDR3 coding sequence is TGTGCCAGCAGCGTAGAGTCGGGACGTCCCCCAGATACGCAGTATTTT. It codes for CASSVESGRPPDTQYF. Variable domain in full (rest from reference TRBV9 and TRBJ2-3): DSGVTQTPKHLITATGQRVTLRCSPRSGDLSVYWYQQSLDQGLQFLIQYYNGEERAKGNILERFSAQQFPDLHSELNLSSLELGDSALYFCASSVESGRPPDTQYFGPGTRLTVL.

This chain connects TRBV5-6 to TRBJ2-3; TRBD2 might be the D (6 bases). Germline CDR1 and CDR2: SGHDT and YYEEEE. This CDR3 has 16 residues. Between the trimmed V and J ends, which lost 7 bases and 2 bases, there was a span of 20 bases. CDR3 protein: CASGPGTLPATDTQYF. In nucleotides, the CDR3 is TGTGCCAGCGGCCCCGGGACTCTCCCGGCCACAGATACGCAGTATTTT.

This clonotype was detected ten times or more. This chain links TRBV28 with TRBJ2-3; a weak D match, TRBD2 (6 bases). From germline, CDR1 is MDHEN and CDR2 SYDVKM. The CDR3 runs to 14 residues. Trimming pared 6 bases from V and 1 base from J, leaving 11 bases between. The CDR3 protein is CASSPGTGTDTQYF. CDR3 nucleotide sequence: TGTGCCAGCAGCCCAGGGACTGGCACAGATACGCAGTATTTT.

In its sample, this clonotype was seen many times. This chain connects TRBV5-1 to TRBJ1-1, with 8 nucleotides matching TRBD1. Germline loops: CDR1 SGHRS, CDR2 YFSETQ. CDR3 size: 15 residues. Trimming removed 0 bases from V and 5 bases from J; junction bases left unmatched: 6. CDR3 protein: CASSLAQTGATEAFF. For the CDR3, the DNA is TGCGCCAGCAGCTTGGCCCAGACAGGGGCGACTGAAGCTTTCTTT.

This clonotype occurred many times. The chain combines TRBV5-5 with TRBJ2-3; 8 nucleotides line up with TRBD1. V was pared by 7 bases and J by 2 bases, with 6 bases of the junction left unmatched. This CDR3 is built from 14 residues. CDR1 is SGHKS and CDR2 is YYEKEE in the germline V gene (reference sequence). The CDR3 sequence is CASLGQVTTDTQYF. The CDR3 bases are TGTGCCAGCCTGGGACAGGTGACCACAGATACGCAGTATTTT.

This clonotype appeared many times. The chain recombines TRBV28 with TRBJ1-2; TRBD1 aligns across 7 bases. From germline, CDR1 is MDHEN and CDR2 SYDVKM. The V and J ends lost 2 bases and 4 bases, in that order; junction bases with no gene match: 4. This CDR3 spans 14 amino acids. The CDR3 loop is CASSLPGGSYGYTF. In DNA, the CDR3 is TGTGCCAGCAGTTTACCAGGGGGGAGCTATGGCTACACCTTC.

This clonotype has ten or more counts. This chain uses TRBV20-1 with TRBJ2-5, with D tentatively TRBD2 (7 bases). CDR3 length equals 16 residues. Germline V lookup: CDR1 DFQATT, CDR2 SNEGSKA (reference sequence). V was clipped by 1 base and J by 1 base, with 16 bases between them. CDR3 loop: CSARVIPGGPQETQYF. The CDR3 region has the DNA TGCAGTGCTAGAGTTATTCCGGGGGGCCCCCAAGAGACCCAGTACTTC.

For this clonotype: This may be a read error, as it is one base from a much larger clone. This rearrangement joins TRBV5-1 to TRBJ2-1, with D unclear. Germline V lookup: CDR1 SGHRS, CDR2 YFSETQ. Trimming shortened V by 4 bases and J by 0 bases, and 14 bases separated the two germline ends. The CDR3 consists of 16 residues. The CDR3 reads CASSRGLGISYNEQFF. CDR3 coding DNA: TGCGCCAGCAGCCGCGGCCTAGGGATCTCCTACAATGAGCAGTTCTTC.

This clonotype was detected ten times or more. This chain uses TRBV20-1 with TRBJ2-3; D is unclear. The CDR3 spans 12 residues. The V end lost 6 bases, the J end lost 6 bases, and 13 bases lay between the germline ends. Germline V gene data show CDR1 as DFQATT and CDR2 as SNEGSKA (reference sequence). The CDR3 nucleotides read TGCAGTGCCCGCCGGGCCCAGGATACGCAGTATTTT. Translated: CSARRAQDTQYF.

A few counts support this clonotype. The chain employs TRBV5-1 and TRBJ2-1; TRBD2 agrees at 14 bases. The J segment lost 8 bases and the V segment lost 3 bases, leaving 13 bases of the junction unmatched. Germline V gives CDR1 SGHRS, CDR2 YFSETQ. The CDR3 length is 18 residues. CDR3 region: CASSYRNWTSGRKHEQFF. The CDR3 bases are TGCGCCAGCAGCTACCGGAACTGGACTAGCGGGAGGAAGCATGAGCAGTTCTTC.